The 24 T cell receptor beta chains reported below all come from one sample, sequenced in a study of cytomegalovirus exposure and HLA in healthy donors. The PCR made use of 60 Vbeta and 13 Jbeta primers. Profiled with immunoSEQ multiplex PCR; TCRdb holds only in-frame clones, not every one. Here the sample spans about 180,000 clones, less than 85% being singletons. Sequenced input: PBMCs. The receptor source for this set is a man aged 35-49 years in good health and CMV-seronegative.

The V gene is TRBV7-2, the J gene TRBJ2-3; 9 positions match TRBD2. The CDR3 length is 17 residues. The V and J ends lost 2 bases and 2 bases, in that order; junction bases with no gene match: 8. The V gene's germline CDR1 is SGHTA and CDR2 FQGNSA. The CDR3 DNA sequence: TGTGCCAGCAGCTTAACATGGGCGGGAGGGTACACAGATACGCAGTATTTT. Amino acid sequence: CASSLTWAGGYTDTQYF.

This clone came up once. The rearrangement links TRBV2 to TRBJ2-1; 10 positions agree with TRBD2. Trimming took 4 bases from V and 0 from J; bases not matched to a gene: 15. The germline CDR1 and CDR2 sequences are SNHLY and FYNNEI. CDR3 length: 20 residues. In DNA form, the CDR3 reads TGTGCCAGCAGTGGACCACCCGGGACTAGCGCACTTCGCTCCTACAATGAGCAGTTCTTC. Its protein product is CASSGPPGTSALRSYNEQFF.

V and J are TRBV6-6 and TRBJ2-7; D is possibly TRBD1 (6 bases). Germline values: CDR1 MNHNY, CDR2 SVGAGI (reference sequence). The CDR3 is made up of 16 amino acids. V was clipped by 0 bases and J by 1 base, with 13 bases between them. CDR3 DNA sequence: TGTGCCAGCAGTTACTCGCCAGACAGGTTATCCTACGAGCAGTACTTC. Translation gives CASSYSPDRLSYEQYF.

V usage is TRBV5-4 and J usage is TRBJ1-6, with 7 positions matching TRBD1. V gave up 2 bases and J gave up 5 bases; unmatched junction bases: 7. The germline V gene encodes CDR1 SGHNT and CDR2 YYREEE (reference sequence). The CDR3 runs to 16 residues. The CDR3 sequence: CASSFAPGQNNSPLHF. The DNA for the CDR3 is TGTGCCAGCAGCTTCGCACCGGGACAGAATAATTCACCCCTCCACTTT.

V usage is TRBV5-1 and J usage is TRBJ2-2; 8 bases are shared with TRBD1. The CDR3 totals 16 residues. The junction had 11 bases not matched to a gene; V was cut back by 4 bases and J by 6 bases. Germline CDR1 and CDR2: SGHRS and YFSETQ. The CDR3 nucleotides are TGCGCCAGCAGCACTGGAGGACAGGGAGGAGCCGGGGAGCTGTTTTTT. It translates to CASSTGGQGGAGELFF.

The chain has TRBV2 and TRBJ2-7; TRBD1 matches 8 bases. The CDR3 is made up of 11 amino acids. Germline CDR1 is SNHLY and CDR2 is FYNNEI. The V segment lost 5 bases and the J segment 6 bases; nucleotides outside the gene matches: 0. The CDR3 bases are TGTGCCAGCAGTACAGGGGGCGAGCAGTACTTC. Protein: CASSTGGEQYF.

The rearrangement uses TRBV19 and TRBJ1-2; the D gene is possibly TRBD1 (5 bases). This CDR3 spans 16 amino acids. V was trimmed by 7 bases and J by 4 bases, leaving 22 bases between them. Germline V lookup: CDR1 LNHDA, CDR2 SQIVND (reference sequence). The CDR3 is CASTSIDSQRSYGYTF. As DNA, the CDR3 is TGTGCCAGTACTTCCATCGACAGTCAAAGATCCTATGGCTACACCTTC.

V usage is TRBV4-1 and J usage is TRBJ1-2; 9 nucleotides match TRBD1. The germline CDR1 and CDR2 sequences are MGHRA and YSYEKL. The CDR3 contains 14 residues. V shed 1 base, J shed 6 bases, and the junction held 3 bases outside the gene matches. CDR3 sequence (DNA): TGCGCCAGCAGCCAAGTTTGGACAGGGGATGGCTACACCTTC. Protein: CASSQVWTGDGYTF.

This sequence joins TRBV6-5 and TRBJ1-6, with a weak D call TRBD1 (5 bases). This CDR3 spans 16 amino acids. The germline V and J ends were trimmed by 2 bases and 0 bases, with 8 bases remaining between them. Germline CDR1 MNHEY, CDR2 SVGAGI. The DNA for the CDR3 is TGTGCCAGCAGTTACGGGGCAGGCTCCTATAATTCACCCCTCCACTTT. As protein: CASSYGAGSYNSPLHF.

The rearrangement joins TRBV2 to TRBJ2-7, with 11 bases identical to TRBD1. V trimming: 4 bases; J trimming: 2 bases; junction bases outside the gene matches: 4. Germline V CDR1 and CDR2: SNHLY, FYNNEI. The CDR3 runs to 15 residues. The CDR3, as DNA: TGTGCCAGCAGTGCGCTGGGACAGGGGGCCTACGAGCAGTACTTC. It yields the protein CASSALGQGAYEQYF.

The chain combines TRBV9 with TRBJ1-1; no clear D gene. Germline V CDR1 and CDR2: SGDLS, YYNGEE. V lost 1 base, J lost 2 bases, and 6 bases lay in between. The CDR3 contains 13 residues. The CDR3 sequence: CASSVSGNTEAFF. The CDR3 DNA sequence: TGTGCCAGCAGCGTAAGCGGAAACACTGAAGCTTTCTTT.

The chain combines TRBV9 with TRBJ2-5; 8 bases line up with TRBD2. The last part of the DNA fits TRBJ2-7 better; the J call may be wrong. Germline V gene lookup returns CDR1 SGDLS and CDR2 YYNGEE. There are 15 residues in the CDR3. CDR3 sequence (DNA): TGTGCCAGCAGCGTTGGGACTAGGGGAAGCAACGAGCAGTACTTC. This gives the protein CASSVGTRGSNEQYF.

The chain combines TRBV6-5 with TRBJ2-5; 11 bases match TRBD2. J was trimmed by 2 bases and V by 2 bases; bases with no gene match: 4. This CDR3 is built from 16 residues. The germline gives CDR1 MNHEY, CDR2 SVGAGI. This CDR3 is CASSYGTSGNQETQYF. CDR3 DNA: TGTGCCAGCAGTTACGGGACTAGCGGAAATCAAGAGACCCAGTACTTC.

This chain uses TRBV6-6 with TRBJ1-1, with 7 bases lining up with TRBD1. V dropped 5 bases and J dropped 5; count of bases not matched to a gene: 8. This CDR3 has 14 residues. Germline lookup yields CDR1 MNHNY and CDR2 SVGAGI (reference sequence). CDR3 sequence: CASSRDSLRTEAFF. CDR3 in DNA: TGTGCCAGCAGTAGGGACAGCTTGAGAACTGAAGCTTTCTTT.

The V gene is TRBV18, the J gene TRBJ1-1, with TRBD1 matching 10 bases. The CDR3 loop spans 14 amino acids. The germline gives CDR1 KGHSH, CDR2 LQKENI. Losses at the gene ends were 3 bases for V and 5 bases for J; bases not matched to a gene: 3. In DNA, the CDR3 is TGTGCCAGCTCACCCGGACAGGGGGTAACTGAAGCTTTCTTT. Protein: CASSPGQGVTEAFF.

The chain couples TRBV10-3 to TRBJ2-2; TRBD1 agrees at 9 bases. Germline CDR1 reads ENHRY; CDR2 reads SYGVKD. The trim removed 1 base at V and 0 bases at J, leaving 0 bases unmatched. The CDR3 is made up of 16 amino acids. In DNA, the CDR3 is TGTGCCATCAGTGAGTGGACAGGGGCGAACACCGGGGAGCTGTTTTTT. Amino acid sequence: CAISEWTGANTGELFF.

The V gene is TRBV10-3, the J gene TRBJ1-2, with 8 bases aligning to TRBD1. The CDR3 has 14 amino acids. The J segment lost 4 bases and the V segment lost 4 bases, leaving 5 bases of the junction unmatched. Germline V lookup: CDR1 ENHRY, CDR2 SYGVKD. The CDR3 DNA reads as TGTGCCATCAGTGGGACAGGGAGAGTCTATGGCTACACCTTC. The encoded protein is CAISGTGRVYGYTF.

This clone was picked up one time. The rearrangement uses TRBV30 and TRBJ2-5, with a tentative D call TRBD1 (6 bases). The end of the DNA is better explained by TRBJ2-7, so the J call may be wrong. Germline lookup yields CDR1 GTSNPN and CDR2 SVGIG (reference sequence). The CDR3 is made up of 13 amino acids. CDR3 bases: TGTGCCTGGAGTAACCAGGGGAGAGGCGAGCAGTACTTC. This encodes CAWSNQGRGEQYF.

This chain links TRBV10-3 with TRBJ2-2; 8 nucleotides match TRBD1. J gave up 1 base and V 4 bases, and 5 bases lay outside the gene matches. Per germline, CDR1 ENHRY and CDR2 SYGVKD. This CDR3 has 16 residues. The DNA for the CDR3 is TGTGCCATCAGTGGAGGTGGGACAGGGAACACCGGGGAGCTGTTTTTT. Translating gives CAISGGGTGNTGELFF.

The chain links TRBV5-4 to TRBJ1-2, with TRBD1 matching over 9 bases. CDR3 size: 14 residues. After removal of 4 bases from V and 5 bases from J, the junction contained 6 bases not matched to a gene. CDR1 is SGHNT, CDR2 YYREEE, per germline (reference sequence). The CDR3 spells CASSADRGNYGYTF. CDR3 coding DNA: TGTGCCAGCAGCGCGGACAGGGGAAATTATGGCTACACCTTC. The whole variable domain, filled in from reference TRBV5-4 and TRBJ1-2, reads ETGVTQSPTHLIKTRGQQVTLRCSSQSGHNTVSWYQQALGQGPQFIFQYYREEENGRGNFPPRFSGLQFPNYSSELNVNALELDDSALYLCASSADRGNYGYTFGSGTRLTVV.

V and J are TRBV6-6 and TRBJ2-1, with 9 bases identical to TRBD2. Germline-derived CDR1 and CDR2 are MNHNY and SVGAGI (reference sequence). The CDR3 is made up of 13 amino acids. The V segment lost 6 bases and the J segment 13 bases; nucleotides outside the gene matches: 10. CDR3 coding DNA: TGTGCCAGCAGACCTACTAGCGGGCCATTCCAGTTCTTC. Translation: CASRPTSGPFQFF.

The rearrangement links TRBV5-8 to TRBJ2-5; 9 nucleotides line up with TRBD1. Germline CDR1 is SGHTS and CDR2 is YDEGEE. The V segment lost 4 bases and the J segment 1 base; nucleotides outside the gene matches: 14. This CDR3 is built from 18 residues. In nucleotides, the CDR3 is TGTGCCAGCAGCCCCTCCGGGGGACAGGGCCGATTCCAAGAGACCCAGTACTTC. Translating gives CASSPSGGQGRFQETQYF.

The chain uses TRBV27 and TRBJ2-7, with TRBD1 matching over 10 bases. The germline V gene encodes CDR1 MNHEY and CDR2 SMNVEV (reference sequence). CDR3 size: 14 residues. Losses at the gene ends were 4 bases for V and 3 bases for J; bases not matched to a gene: 3. CDR3 sequence (DNA): TGTGCCAGCAGTTCCCGGACAGGGGGCTACGAGCAGTACTTC. Protein product: CASSSRTGGYEQYF.

The rearrangement joins TRBV9 to TRBJ1-1; D is unresolved. Trimming took 0 bases from V and 4 from J, leaving 19 bases between them. CDR1 SGDLS and CDR2 YYNGEE come from the germline V gene. The CDR3 has 17 residues. The CDR3 here is CASSVGPAEAVVTEAFF. CDR3 bases: TGTGCCAGCAGCGTAGGCCCCGCGGAGGCCGTTGTCACTGAAGCTTTCTTT.